This is a list of T cell receptor beta chains from one sample in a study of Ad26.COV2.S vaccination and SARS-CoV-2 variants. Generated by immunoSEQ multiplex PCR, the TCRdb table keeps only in-frame clones and is missing some. The sample shows around 270,000 clones, approximately 90% of them seen only once. Sequenced here: peripheral blood, sampled in a trial of Ad26.COV2.S vaccine versus placebo. The receptor set was obtained from a person aged 18-65 years who received the Ad26.COV2.S COVID-19 vaccine or a placebo. Each CDR3 is given with its conserved first and last residue. Each record gives: V gene, D gene, clone size, J gene, CDR3 protein, CDR3 DNA. The D gene is left open where the match is weak. Size is omitted from some rows. Given values are once, few, many or a class for expanded clones.

V: TRBV7-8
D: TRBD2
size: -
J: TRBJ2-3
CDR3: CASSNPSGRRDTQYF
DNA: TGTGCCAGCAGCAATCCTAGCGGGAGGAGAGATACGCAGTATTTT

V: TRBV4-2
D: -
size: -
J: TRBJ1-5
CDR3: CASSQDGTPLQPQHF
DNA: TGTGCCAGCAGCCAAGACGGGACCCCCCTTCAGCCCCAGCATTTT

V: TRBV9
D: -
size: -
J: TRBJ1-5
CDR3: CASSENPGNQPQHF
DNA: TGTGCCAGCAGCGAGAACCCGGGGAATCAGCCCCAGCATTTT

V: TRBV5-1
D: TRBD1
size: -
J: TRBJ2-2
CDR3: CASSLGDRDTGELFF
DNA: TGCGCCAGCAGCTTGGGGGACAGGGACACCGGGGAGCTGTTTTTT

V: TRBV11-1
D: TRBD1
size: -
J: TRBJ1-1
CDR3: CASSRQGNTEAFF
DNA: TGTGCCAGCAGTCGACAGGGGAACACTGAAGCTTTCTTT

V: TRBV5-5
D: TRBD1
size: -
J: TRBJ2-7
CDR3: CASSFGRTGGTYEQYF
DNA: TGTGCCAGCAGCTTCGGTCGGACAGGGGGTACGTACGAGCAGTACTTC

V: TRBV7-3
D: TRBD1
size: -
J: TRBJ2-7
CDR3: CASSSRQGNPYEQYF
DNA: TGTGCCAGCAGCTCGAGACAGGGAAACCCCTACGAGCAGTACTTC

V: TRBV13
D: -
size: -
J: TRBJ1-4
CDR3: CASSRRVTGEKLFF
DNA: TGTGCCAGCAGCCGCAGGGTGACGGGAGAAAAACTGTTTTTT

V: TRBV4-3
D: TRBD1
size: -
J: TRBJ1-2
CDR3: CASSRLTGGALYGYTF
DNA: TGCGCCAGCAGCCGCCTAACAGGGGGTGCCCTCTATGGCTACACCTTC

V: TRBV29-1
D: TRBD1
size: -
J: TRBJ2-1
CDR3: CSVGAGGYNEQFF
DNA: TGCAGCGTTGGGGCAGGGGGCTACAATGAGCAGTTCTTC

V: TRBV6-2/TRBV6-3
D: -
size: -
J: TRBJ2-3
CDR3: CASSYGGAGGERTDTQYF
DNA: TGTGCCAGCAGTTACGGGGGTGCGGGTGGCGAACGCACAGATACGCAGTATTTT

V: TRBV18
D: -
size: -
J: TRBJ1-5
CDR3: CASSPSQGGQPQHF
DNA: TGTGCCAGCTCACCAAGTCAGGGAGGTCAGCCCCAGCATTTT

V: TRBV7-2
D: TRBD1
size: -
J: TRBJ1-4
CDR3: CASSLDRINEKLFF
DNA: TGTGCCAGCAGCTTGGACAGGATTAATGAAAAACTGTTTTTT

V: TRBV5-1
D: TRBD1
size: -
J: TRBJ1-1
CDR3: CASSLGDRGGDTEAFF
DNA: TGCGCCAGCAGCCTAGGGGACAGGGGAGGGGACACTGAAGCTTTCTTT

V: TRBV18
D: TRBD1
size: -
J: TRBJ1-4
CDR3: CASSPRTGATVEKLFF
DNA: TGTGCCAGCTCACCCCGGACAGGGGCTACAGTTGAAAAACTGTTTTTT

V: TRBV11-2
D: TRBD2
size: -
J: TRBJ2-3
CDR3: CASSFIAGAGSDTQYF
DNA: TGTGCCAGCAGCTTTATAGCGGGAGCGGGGTCAGATACGCAGTATTTT

V: TRBV6-5
D: -
size: -
J: TRBJ2-4
CDR3: CASRLQGTQNIQYF
DNA: TGTGCCAGCAGGTTACAGGGAACCCAAAACATTCAGTACTTC

V: TRBV5-1
D: -
size: -
J: TRBJ2-3
CDR3: CASSLTRSPDTQYF
DNA: TGCGCCAGCAGCTTGACTCGTTCGCCAGATACGCAGTATTTT

V: TRBV27
D: -
size: -
J: TRBJ2-3
CDR3: CASSLVVSTDTQYF
DNA: TGTGCCAGCAGTTTAGTGGTGAGCACAGATACGCAGTATTTT

V: TRBV18
D: TRBD1
size: -
J: TRBJ2-7
CDR3: CASSQDRAHEQYF
DNA: TGTGCCAGCTCACAAGACAGGGCGCACGAGCAGTACTTC

V: TRBV7-2
D: TRBD1
size: -
J: TRBJ2-3
CDR3: CASSLRAPGQGTDTQYF
DNA: TGTGCCAGCAGCTTAAGGGCGCCGGGACAGGGAACAGATACGCAGTATTTT

V: TRBV4-2
D: TRBD1
size: -
J: TRBJ2-3
CDR3: CASSQRTGTEITDTQYF
DNA: TGTGCCAGCAGCCAAAGGACCGGGACAGAGATAACAGATACGCAGTATTTT

V: TRBV28
D: TRBD2
size: -
J: TRBJ2-3
CDR3: CASSLAGGAPGTQYF
DNA: TGTGCCAGCTCGTTAGCGGGGGGGGCCCCGGGTACGCAGTATTTT

V: TRBV29-1
D: -
size: -
J: TRBJ2-1
CDR3: CSVEGRLVGEQFF
DNA: TGCAGCGTTGAAGGGAGACTAGTGGGTGAGCAGTTCTTC

V: TRBV6-5
D: -
size: -
J: TRBJ2-1
CDR3: CASSEAISSYNEQFF
DNA: TGTGCCAGCTCGGAGGCGATAAGCTCCTACAATGAGCAGTTCTTC

V: TRBV12-3/TRBV12-4
D: -
size: medium-sized
J: TRBJ1-5
CDR3: CASLRGGNQPQHF
DNA: TGTGCCAGCCTCAGGGGAGGCAATCAGCCCCAGCATTTT

V: TRBV4-1
D: TRBD1
size: -
J: TRBJ2-3
CDR3: CASSLGQGDIGTDTQYF
DNA: TGCGCCAGCAGCCTGGGACAGGGGGATATAGGGACAGATACGCAGTATTTT

V: TRBV7-2
D: -
size: few
J: TRBJ1-2
CDR3: CASSKARSAGYGYTF
DNA: TGTGCCAGCAGCAAAGCTCGTTCGGCGGGCTATGGCTACACCTTC

V: TRBV29-1
D: TRBD1
size: -
J: TRBJ1-2
CDR3: CSVRLSYSTGERGATF
DNA: TGCAGCGTTCGCCTGTCCTACTCGACAGGGGAGAGGGGCGCGACCTTC

V: TRBV10-3
D: TRBD2
size: -
J: TRBJ2-1
CDR3: CAISRTSGVTYNEQFF
DNA: TGTGCCATCAGTCGGACTAGCGGGGTAACCTACAATGAGCAGTTCTTC

V: TRBV5-4
D: TRBD2
size: few
J: TRBJ2-1
CDR3: CASSLRGRGAYNEQFF
DNA: TGTGCCAGCAGCTTGCGTGGGCGGGGGGCCTACAATGAGCAGTTCTTC

V: TRBV11-2
D: -
size: -
J: TRBJ1-6
CDR3: CASSLRDNSYNSPLHF
DNA: TGTGCCAGCAGCTTAAGGGACAACTCCTATAATTCACCCCTCCACTTT

V: TRBV4-1
D: -
size: -
J: TRBJ1-4
CDR3: CASRQTGLFNEKLFF
DNA: TGCGCCAGCAGGCAAACGGGACTGTTTAATGAAAAACTGTTTTTT

V: TRBV27
D: -
size: -
J: TRBJ2-5
CDR3: CASSPGLAKETQYF
DNA: TGTGCCAGCAGCCCGGGGCTAGCAAAAGAGACCCAGTACTTC

V: TRBV11-2
D: -
size: -
J: TRBJ1-1
CDR3: CASSRGRNTEAFF
DNA: TGTGCCAGCAGCCGAGGCAGGAACACTGAAGCTTTCTTT

V: TRBV2
D: -
size: -
J: TRBJ2-3
CDR3: CASRRRETDTQYF
DNA: TGTGCCAGCCGACGAAGGGAGACAGATACGCAGTATTTT

V: TRBV6-2/TRBV6-3
D: TRBD1
size: -
J: TRBJ1-1
CDR3: CASSYPRGTFSANTEAFF
DNA: TGTGCCAGCAGTTACCCCAGGGGGACCTTTTCCGCGAACACTGAAGCTTTCTTT

V: TRBV12-5
D: -
size: -
J: TRBJ2-1
CDR3: CASGLWEQFF
DNA: TGTGCTAGTGGTTTGTGGGAGCAGTTCTTC

V: TRBV2
D: TRBD2
size: -
J: TRBJ2-5
CDR3: CASSVRGLAWMETQYF
DNA: TGTGCCAGCAGTGTAAGAGGACTAGCTTGGATGGAGACCCAGTACTTC

V: TRBV5-4
D: TRBD1
size: -
J: TRBJ2-1
CDR3: CASSPEGQGAHEQFF
DNA: TGTGCCAGCAGCCCTGAGGGACAGGGGGCGCATGAGCAGTTCTTC

V: TRBV7-2
D: TRBD2
size: -
J: TRBJ2-1
CDR3: CASSWRGAGGNNEQFF
DNA: TGTGCCAGCAGCTGGAGAGGAGCGGGAGGGAACAATGAGCAGTTCTTC

V: TRBV4-2
D: -
size: -
J: TRBJ2-7
CDR3: CASSQGERNEQYF
DNA: TGTGCCAGCAGCCAAGGGGAGAGGAACGAGCAGTACTTC

V: TRBV7-2
D: -
size: -
J: TRBJ1-3
CDR3: CASSLGGPGNTIYF
DNA: TGTGCCAGCAGCTTAGGCGGGCCGGGAAACACCATATATTTT

V: TRBV5-5
D: -
size: few
J: TRBJ1-3
CDR3: CASSFSSFSGNTIYF
DNA: TGTGCCAGCAGCTTCTCTTCTTTCTCTGGAAACACCATATATTTT

V: TRBV18
D: -
size: -
J: TRBJ1-1
CDR3: CASSPPGLGIMNTEAFF
DNA: TGTGCCAGCTCACCCCCAGGGCTTGGCATCATGAACACTGAAGCTTTCTTT

V: TRBV6-2/TRBV6-3
D: TRBD1
size: -
J: TRBJ1-2
CDR3: CASSYSGGTGGDYTF
DNA: TGTGCCAGCAGTTACTCAGGCGGGACAGGGGGAGACTACACCTTC

V: TRBV30
D: -
size: few
J: TRBJ1-1
CDR3: CAWSPGAGNTEAFF
DNA: TGTGCCTGGAGTCCGGGGGCAGGGAACACTGAAGCTTTCTTT

V: TRBV6-2/TRBV6-3
D: -
size: -
J: TRBJ2-5
CDR3: CASSYPGPETQYF
DNA: TGTGCCAGCAGTTATCCCGGGCCCGAGACCCAGTACTTC

V: TRBV7-9
D: TRBD2
size: -
J: TRBJ2-7
CDR3: CASSSPRGGTYEQYF
DNA: TGTGCCAGCAGCTCACCTCGCGGGGGGACCTACGAGCAGTACTTC

V: TRBV27
D: -
size: -
J: TRBJ2-5
CDR3: CASSKDLQETQYF
DNA: TGTGCCAGCAGTAAGGACCTCCAAGAGACCCAGTACTTC

V: TRBV11-2
D: -
size: -
J: TRBJ2-1
CDR3: CASSFRPRPDNEQFF
DNA: TGTGCCAGCAGCTTTCGCCCTCGGCCGGACAATGAGCAGTTCTTC

V: TRBV4-1
D: -
size: -
J: TRBJ1-2
CDR3: CASSRDSLYGYTF
DNA: TGCGCCAGCAGCCGAGACAGTCTCTATGGCTACACCTTC